This T cell receptor beta chain was sequenced in a study of T cell changes during pregnancy in multiple sclerosis. This clone was counted once. The V end lost 0 bases, the J end lost 1 base, and 5 bases lay between the germline ends. The V gene's germline CDR1 is SGHRS and CDR2 YFSETQ. The CDR3 spans 14 residues. Only in-frame clones appear in the TCRdb table, and some are missing; sequencing was by immunoSEQ multiplex PCR. The table shows fewer than 60,000 clones, with less than 95% occurring only once. The sequence derives from a female donor in good health, enrolled as a control in a pregnancy study. The source material was peripheral blood, sampled after pregnancy. The V call is TRBV5-1, the J call TRBJ1-5; D call uncertain. The CDR3 nucleotides are TGCGCCAGCAGCTTGGGGGAGAGCAATCAGCCCCAGCATTTT. Amino acids: CASSLGESNQPQHF.